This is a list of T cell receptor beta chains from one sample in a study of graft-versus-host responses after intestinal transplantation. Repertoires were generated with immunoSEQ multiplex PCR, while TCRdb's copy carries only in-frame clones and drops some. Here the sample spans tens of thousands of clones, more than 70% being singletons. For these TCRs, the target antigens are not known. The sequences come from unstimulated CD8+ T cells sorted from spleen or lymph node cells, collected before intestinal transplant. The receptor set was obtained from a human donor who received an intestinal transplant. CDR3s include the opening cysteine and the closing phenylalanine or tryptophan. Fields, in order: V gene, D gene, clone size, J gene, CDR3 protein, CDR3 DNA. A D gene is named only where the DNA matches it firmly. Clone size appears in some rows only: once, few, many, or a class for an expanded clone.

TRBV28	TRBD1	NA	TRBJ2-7	CASREPDRGFYYEQYF	TGTGCCAGCAGGGAGCCCGACAGGGGATTTTACTACGAGCAGTACTTC
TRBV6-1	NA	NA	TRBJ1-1	CASSEEFFARNTEAFF	TGTGCCAGCAGTGAAGAATTTTTTGCCAGGAACACTGAAGCTTTCTTT
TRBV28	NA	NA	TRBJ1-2	CASSSSWGAQNYGYTF	TGTGCCAGCAGTTCCTCGTGGGGAGCCCAAAACTATGGCTACACCTTC
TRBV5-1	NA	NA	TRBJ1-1	CASTPSGGTEAFF	TGCGCCAGCACCCCTTCCGGAGGGACTGAAGCTTTCTTT
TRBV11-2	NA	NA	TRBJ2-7	CASSLRLTYEQYF	TGTGCCAGCAGCTTGAGACTTACCTACGAGCAGTACTTC
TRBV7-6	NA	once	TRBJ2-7	CASSPGTGPYEQYF	TGTGCCAGCAGCCCCGGCACAGGACCCTACGAGCAGTACTTC
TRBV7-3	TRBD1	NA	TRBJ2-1	CASSLNGQGYNEQFF	TGTGCCAGCAGCTTAAACGGACAGGGGTACAATGAGCAGTTCTTC
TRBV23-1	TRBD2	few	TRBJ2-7	CASSQSRAGGCEQYF	TGCGCCAGCAGTCAATCGAGGGCGGGGGGGTGCGAGCAGTACTTC
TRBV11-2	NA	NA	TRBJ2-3	CASDSGIDTQYF	TGTGCCAGCGATTCGGGAATAGATACGCAGTATTTT
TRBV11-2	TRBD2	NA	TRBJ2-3	CASSSTGGASDTQYF	TGTGCCAGCAGCTCGACCGGGGGGGCGTCAGATACGCAGTATTTT
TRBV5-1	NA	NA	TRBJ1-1	CASSFPSTEAFF	TGCGCCAGCAGCTTTCCCAGCACTGAAGCTTTCTTT
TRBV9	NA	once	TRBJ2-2	CASSDEYSSTGELFF	TGTGCCAGCAGCGACGAGTATAGCTCGACCGGGGAGCTGTTTTTT
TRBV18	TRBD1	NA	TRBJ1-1	CASSPPDRTEAFF	TGTGCCAGCTCACCTCCGGACAGGACTGAAGCTTTCTTT
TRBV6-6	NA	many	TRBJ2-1	CASSYSAGPVVNEQFF	TGTGCCAGCAGTTACTCGGCAGGGCCCGTGGTCAATGAGCAGTTCTTC
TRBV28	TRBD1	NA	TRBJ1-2	CASSLLADRVYGYTF	TGTGCCAGCAGTTTACTTGCGGACAGGGTCTATGGCTACACCTTC
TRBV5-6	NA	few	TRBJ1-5	CASSLASSRQPQHF	TGTGCCAGCAGCTTGGCGTCAAGCCGTCAGCCCCAGCATTTT
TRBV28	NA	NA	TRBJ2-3	CASHDSGTSTDTQYF	TGTGCCAGCCATGACTCCGGTACAAGCACAGATACGCAGTATTTT